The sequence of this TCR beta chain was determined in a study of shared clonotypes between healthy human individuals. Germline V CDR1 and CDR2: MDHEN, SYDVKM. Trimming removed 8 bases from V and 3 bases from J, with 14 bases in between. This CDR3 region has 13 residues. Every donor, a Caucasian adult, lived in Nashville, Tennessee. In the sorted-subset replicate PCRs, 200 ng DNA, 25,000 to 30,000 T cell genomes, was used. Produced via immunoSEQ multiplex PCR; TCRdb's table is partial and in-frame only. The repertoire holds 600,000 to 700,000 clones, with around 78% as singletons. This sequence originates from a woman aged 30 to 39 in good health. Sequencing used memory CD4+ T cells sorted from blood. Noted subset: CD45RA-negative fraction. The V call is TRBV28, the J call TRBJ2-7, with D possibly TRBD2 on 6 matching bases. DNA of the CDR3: TGTGCCAGCCGGGGGATTGTGCTCTACGAGCAGTACTTC. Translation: CASRGIVLYEQYF.